The 30 T cell receptor beta chains reported below all come from one sample, sequenced in a study of T cell changes during pregnancy in multiple sclerosis. Clones were sequenced by immunoSEQ multiplex PCR, and TCRdb holds only the in-frame ones, with some missing. The profile shows about 80,000 clones, 90% to 95% of them singletons. Material: peripheral blood, obtained before pregnancy. These receptors came from a female donor with multiple sclerosis, enrolled in a pregnancy study.

CDR3 DNA: TGTGCCAGCAGTGAAACTCCCTCGAACTATGGCTACACCTTC. Translation gives CASSETPSNYGYTF. The rearrangement links TRBV6-1 to TRBJ1-2; D unclear. The V gene lost 2 bases and the J gene lost 2 bases, with 9 bases spanning the gap. CDR3 length: 14 amino acids. Germline V gene sequence: CDR1 MNHNS, CDR2 SASEGT.

The gene calls are TRBV9 and TRBJ1-2; D may be TRBD1 (5 bases). The CDR3 spans 15 residues. Between the trimmed V and J ends, which lost 0 bases and 4 bases, there was a span of 13 bases. Germline values: CDR1 SGDLS, CDR2 YYNGEE. The CDR3 spells CASSVGSSGGYGYTF. DNA for the CDR3: TGTGCCAGCAGCGTAGGAAGCTCCGGGGGCTATGGCTACACCTTC.

This clone was seen just once. This rearrangement joins TRBV19 to TRBJ1-2, with no clear D. Germline CDR1 reads LNHDA; CDR2 reads SQIVND (reference sequence). V dropped 6 bases and J dropped 14 bases, with 19 bases sitting between them. The CDR3 covers 12 residues. The CDR3 spells CASSLWASTRTF. As DNA, the CDR3 is TGTGCCAGTAGCCTGTGGGCCTCAACTAGGACCTTC.

The chain carries TRBV4-3 and TRBJ2-1; D is uncertain. In germline, CDR1 is LGHNA, CDR2 YSLEER. The V and J ends lost 1 base and 9 bases respectively, with 10 bases between them. The CDR3 length is 13 residues. The CDR3 spells CASSQVNNAEQFF. The CDR3 coding sequence is TGCGCCAGCAGCCAAGTTAACAATGCTGAGCAGTTCTTC.

V is TRBV5-6 and J is TRBJ1-3; D remains ambiguous. CDR3 length: 16 residues. Trimming took 3 bases from V and 7 from J, leaving 20 bases between them. Germline V CDR1 and CDR2: SGHDT, YYEEEE. For the CDR3, the DNA is TGTGCCAGCAGCTCCACCGCCAGGTCCCGCCGGAACACCATATATTTT. Its protein is CASSSTARSRRNTIYF.

This sequence joins TRBV4-2 and TRBJ1-2; maybe TRBD1 (5 bases). CDR1 LGHNA and CDR2 YNFKEQ come from the germline V gene. This CDR3 is built from 17 residues. V lost 1 base and J 6 bases, leaving 21 bases between the germline ends. The CDR3 DNA reads TGTGCCAGCAGCCAAGTCGGGGCTCGGGGGGGTAATCATGGCTACACCTTC. Amino acid sequence: CASSQVGARGGNHGYTF.

The chain employs TRBV2 and TRBJ2-2, with D hard to call. CDR1 is SNHLY, CDR2 FYNNEI, per germline. This CDR3 region has 14 residues. V shed 7 bases and J shed 3 bases, with 12 bases lying between them. The DNA of the CDR3 is TGTGCCAGCACATCTGCACAGTACACCGGGGAGCTGTTTTTT. Protein: CASTSAQYTGELFF.

The chain combines TRBV19 with TRBJ2-7, with 10 bases that match TRBD2. V shed 3 bases, J shed 6 bases, and the junction held 8 bases outside the gene matches. Germline V gene lookup returns CDR1 LNHDA and CDR2 SQIVND (reference sequence). The CDR3 spans 15 residues. The CDR3 DNA is TGTGCCAGTAGTATTGGGGGGACTAGCGCTCGCGAGCAGTACTTC. Residues: CASSIGGTSAREQYF. Together with reference TRBV19 and TRBJ2-7, the CDR3 gives the full variable domain: DGGITQSPKYLFRKEGQNVTLSCEQNLNHDAMYWYRQDPGQGLRLIYYSQIVNDFQKGDIAEGYSVSREKKESFPLTVTSAQKNPTAFYLCASSIGGTSAREQYFGPGTRLTVT.

J is TRBJ1-4 and V is TRBV9; perhaps TRBD1 as D (6 bases). The ends were cut back, 2 bases at V and 4 bases at J, with 12 bases in the middle. Germline CDR1 reads SGDLS; CDR2 reads YYNGEE. The CDR3 spans 15 residues. The CDR3 protein is CASSVGGHRNEKLFF. CDR3 in DNA: TGTGCCAGCAGCGTTGGGGGACACCGTAATGAAAAACTGTTTTTT.

This chain connects TRBV11-3 to TRBJ2-5; maybe TRBD2 (7 bases). CDR3 length equals 12 residues. The germline V and J ends were trimmed by 5 bases and 9 bases, with 13 bases remaining between them. Germline assignment: CDR1 SGHNT and CDR2 YENEEA. CDR3 loop: CASSAGASAQYF. Here the CDR3 DNA reads TGTGCCAGCAGCGCGGGGGCCTCGGCCCAGTACTTC. The full variable domain, its missing parts supplied by reference TRBV11-3 and TRBJ2-5, is EAGVVQSPRYKIIEKKQPVAFWCNPISGHNTLYWYLQNLGQGPELLIRYENEEAVDDSQLPKDRFSAERLKGVDSTLKIQPAELGDSAVYLCASSAGASAQYFGPGTRLLVL.

This clone was seen just once. CDR3 bases: TGCAGTGCACATCAAGAGACCCAGTACTTC. Its translation is CSAHQETQYF. The chain has TRBV20-1 and TRBJ2-5; D unresolved. The germline gives CDR1 DFQATT, CDR2 SNEGSKA (reference sequence). The CDR3 consists of 10 residues. Trimming stripped 6 bases from V and 2 bases from J, with 4 bases between.

The genes are TRBV14 and TRBJ2-7; the match to TRBD1 covers 9 bases. Germline loops: CDR1 SGHDN, CDR2 FVKESK. V lost 3 bases to trimming and J lost 6 bases; unmatched junction nucleotides: 9. The CDR3 is 15 amino acids. CDR3 coding DNA: TGTGCCAGCAGCCAGATAGGGACAGGGATGTCCGAGCAGTACTTC. Protein product: CASSQIGTGMSEQYF.

The gene calls are TRBV7-6 and TRBJ2-1; D is ambiguous. The germline V gene has CDR1 SGHVS and CDR2 FNYEAQ. Trimming stripped 3 bases from V and 7 bases from J, with 7 bases between. The CDR3 is made up of 12 amino acids. The CDR3 DNA sequence: TGTGCCAGCAGCTTTCCTCTGAATGAGCAGTTCTTC. Translated, it gives CASSFPLNEQFF. Combining the CDR3 with reference TRBV7-6 and TRBJ2-1 gives the whole variable domain GAGVSQSPRYKVTKRGQDVALRCDPISGHVSLYWYRQALGQGPEFLTYFNYEAQQDKSGLPNDRFSAERPEGSISTLTIQRTEQRDSAMYRCASSFPLNEQFFGPGTRLTVL.

V gene TRBV10-3 combines with J gene TRBJ1-4, with 9 bases matching TRBD1. The germline V gene encodes CDR1 ENHRY and CDR2 SYGVKD. Unmatched junction bases numbered 2, after V lost 8 bases and J lost 10 bases. The CDR3 consists of 11 residues. The CDR3 here is CAIATGGKLFF. In DNA form, the CDR3 reads TGTGCCATCGCGACAGGGGGAAAACTGTTTTTT.

This clone was counted once. The chain couples TRBV6-5 to TRBJ2-7; 7 bases fit TRBD1. V lost 3 bases and J lost 2; bases outside the gene matches: 10. Per germline, CDR1 MNHEY and CDR2 SVGAGI. The CDR3 consists of 16 residues. The CDR3 coding sequence is TGTGCCAGCAGTTATAAAGAAGGGACAGTGCCCTACGAGCAGTACTTC. Its translation is CASSYKEGTVPYEQYF.

This chain uses TRBV6-1 with TRBJ2-2, with TRBD1 matching 7 bases. The CDR3 loop spans 14 amino acids. The V and J ends lost 6 bases and 6 bases, in that order; junction bases with no gene match: 7. Germline lookup yields CDR1 MNHNS and CDR2 SASEGT. The CDR3 sequence: CASSLDRVAGELFF. The CDR3 coding sequence is TGTGCCAGCAGCCTCGACAGGGTGGCCGGGGAGCTGTTTTTT.

The J gene is TRBJ2-3, the V gene TRBV29-1; TRBD2 matches at 10 bases. CDR3 length: 15 residues. Trimming removed 3 bases from V and 6 bases from J; junction bases left unmatched: 9. Germline V lookup: CDR1 SQVTM, CDR2 ANQGSEA. The CDR3 region has the DNA TGCAGCGTTGAGCGGACTAGCGGTGGGGGGGATACGCAGTATTTT. This translates into CSVERTSGGGDTQYF.

The gene calls are TRBV27 and TRBJ2-1, with TRBD2 identical over 7 bases. The V gene's germline CDR1 is MNHEY and CDR2 SMNVEV (reference sequence). With V trimmed by 5 bases and J by 5 bases, 12 bases remained unmatched. CDR3 size: 16 residues. Written as DNA, the CDR3 is TGTGCCAGCAGTCAGGGTGGGAGGGGACCTAACAATGAGCAGTTCTTC. Protein: CASSQGGRGPNNEQFF.

The V and J genes are TRBV21-1 and TRBJ2-3; the table calls TRBD2, which could not be checked here. TRBV21-1 is reported as a pseudogene. This CDR3 has 17 amino acids. For the CDR3, the DNA is TGTGCCAGCAGCAAAGGGCGACGGGGATGGGGCACAGATACGCAGTATTTT. Residues: CASSKGRRGWGTDTQYF.

The chain uses TRBV18 and TRBJ1-4; 7 nucleotides match TRBD1. The length of the CDR3 is 16 residues. The germline V gene encodes CDR1 KGHSH and CDR2 LQKENI. Trimming removed 0 bases from V and 8 bases from J; junction bases left unmatched: 9. CDR3 nucleotide sequence: TGTGCCAGCTCACCACCCCCCGGACAGGCTAGAGAAAAACTGTTTTTT. Its translation: CASSPPPGQAREKLFF.

The V gene is TRBV27, the J gene TRBJ2-7, with TRBD2 matching 7 bases. Germline trimming cut 2 bases from V and 3 bases from J; bases unmatched to any gene: 10. The V gene's germline CDR1 is MNHEY and CDR2 SMNVEV (reference sequence). This CDR3 spans 16 amino acids. This chain's CDR3 is CASSLAHSGGYYEQYF. CDR3 coding DNA: TGTGCCAGCAGTTTAGCCCATTCGGGAGGCTACTACGAGCAGTACTTC.

This chain joins TRBV29-1 and TRBJ2-3; 10 bases agree with TRBD2. Looked up from germline, CDR1 is SQVTM and CDR2 is ANQGSEA. After removal of 7 bases from V and 5 bases from J, the junction contained 12 bases not matched to a gene. CDR3 length: 15 residues. The CDR3: CSAEASGSAIDTQYF. Here the CDR3 DNA reads TGCAGCGCCGAGGCTAGCGGGAGTGCGATAGATACGCAGTATTTT.

V is TRBV6-4 and J is TRBJ2-7, with TRBD1 identical over 10 bases. The CDR3 length is 15 residues. Trimming at V came to 3 bases and at J to 1 base, leaving 3 bases not matched to a gene. Germline values: CDR1 MRHNA, CDR2 SNTAGT. CDR3 sequence: CASSEGTGVSYEQYF. CDR3 nucleotide sequence: TGTGCCAGCAGTGAGGGGACAGGGGTTTCCTACGAGCAGTACTTC.

This clone was picked up one time. The rearrangement uses TRBV6-1 and TRBJ1-5; D remains ambiguous. The CDR3 is 13 residues long. Germline CDR1 MNHNS, CDR2 SASEGT. The ends were cut back, 2 bases at V and 4 bases at J, with 6 bases in the middle. The CDR3 DNA reads TGTGCCAGCAGTGAATCGGGGAATCAGCCCCAGCATTTT. It encodes CASSESGNQPQHF.

The rearrangement links TRBV15 to TRBJ1-1; D gene ambiguous. With 0 bases removed from V and 0 bases from J, the gap between germline ends came to 14 bases. The CDR3 sequence is 17 residues long. The germline gives CDR1 LNHNV, CDR2 YYDKDF (reference sequence). The CDR3 DNA follows: TGTGCCACCAGCAGAGATTTGGTGCAGGCAATGAACACTGAAGCTTTCTTT. Its translation is CATSRDLVQAMNTEAFF.

The chain carries TRBV4-1 and TRBJ1-1; 9 nucleotides match TRBD1. There are 14 residues in the CDR3. Germline values: CDR1 MGHRA, CDR2 YSYEKL. The V gene end was trimmed by 3 bases and the J gene end by 4 bases; junction bases not matched to a gene: 3. CDR3 DNA sequence: TGCGCCAGCAGCCAGGGGGACAGGGTCACTGAAGCTTTCTTT. Its protein product is CASSQGDRVTEAFF.

The rearrangement links TRBV7-9 to TRBJ2-3; no clear D. The V end was cut by 1 base, the J end by 2 bases, with 13 bases between. The CDR3 totals 16 residues. Germline CDR1 SEHNR, CDR2 FQNEAQ (reference sequence). The DNA of the CDR3 is TGTGCCAGCAGCTTAGGCCCCAGGCTACCCACAGATACGCAGTATTTT. Translation gives CASSLGPRLPTDTQYF.

J is TRBJ1-1 and V is TRBV18, with TRBD1 identical over 9 bases. After removal of 4 bases from V and 2 bases from J, the junction contained 2 bases not matched to a gene. The CDR3 length is 14 residues. Germline values: CDR1 KGHSH, CDR2 LQKENI. This chain's CDR3 is CASSRDRDNTEAFF. The CDR3 DNA reads as TGTGCCAGCTCACGGGACAGGGATAACACTGAAGCTTTCTTT. Filled out from reference TRBV18 and TRBJ1-1, the complete variable domain reads NAGVMQNPRHLVRRRGQEARLRCSPMKGHSHVYWYRQLPEEGLKFMVYLQKENIIDESGMPKERFSAEFPKEGPSILRIQQVVRGDSAAYFCASSRDRDNTEAFFGQGTRLTVV.

The V gene is TRBV10-3, the J gene TRBJ2-1; 12 positions match TRBD2. Germline loops: CDR1 ENHRY, CDR2 SYGVKD. The V and J ends lost 3 bases and 10 bases, in that order; junction bases with no gene match: 10. The CDR3 loop spans 16 amino acids. The CDR3 loop is CAISDSTSGRLSEQFF. CDR3 in DNA: TGTGCCATCAGTGACTCCACTAGCGGGAGGTTAAGCGAGCAGTTCTTC.

The chain has TRBV29-1 and TRBJ2-3; TRBD2 matches at 7 bases. V shed 5 bases and J 1 base; nucleotides not matched to a gene: 3. CDR3 size: 13 residues. Germline CDR1 and CDR2: SQVTM and ANQGSEA. This chain's CDR3 is CSVLGGGTDTQYF. The CDR3 DNA follows: TGCAGCGTTTTGGGAGGGGGCACAGATACGCAGTATTTT.